One and the same sample provided the 15 T cell receptor beta chains below, sequenced in a study of response to subunit inactivated influenza vaccine. MiXCR, run by TCRdb on the RT-PCR reads, gives a single entry per CDR3 protein. The data hold 500,000 or so distinct CDR3 sequences, with 11% observed a single time. This specimen consisted of PBMCs from blood, obtained roughly 47 days after vaccination. All receptors come from a man over 45 who received an inactivated influenza vaccine.

This clonotype showed up just a few times. This chain uses TRBV20-1 with TRBJ2-1; D gene uncertain. The ends were cut back, 4 bases at V and 6 bases at J, with 16 bases in the middle. Germline V gene lookup returns CDR1 DFQATT and CDR2 SNEGSKA (reference sequence). CDR3 size: 14 residues. This CDR3 reads CSAILPWPVNEQFF. The CDR3 DNA is TGCAGTGCTATCCTCCCCTGGCCCGTCAATGAGCAGTTCTTC.

The rearrangement links TRBV5-6 to TRBJ2-3; TRBD1 aligns across 11 bases. This CDR3 has 16 amino acids. Germline CDR1 reads SGHDT; CDR2 reads YYEEEE. The V gene end was trimmed by 4 bases and the J gene end by 4 bases; junction bases not matched to a gene: 8. CDR3 protein: CASSETGTGGADTQYF. The CDR3 nucleotides read TGTGCCAGCAGCGAGACCGGGACAGGGGGTGCAGATACGCAGTATTTT.

This clonotype was counted many times. The V gene is TRBV5-1, the J gene TRBJ1-1; D might be TRBD1 (5 bases). Germline CDR1 SGHRS, CDR2 YFSETQ. CDR3 size: 13 residues. With 3 bases removed from V and 7 bases from J, the gap between germline ends came to 13 bases. The CDR3 protein is CASSYDSEIEAFF. The CDR3 region has the DNA TGCGCCAGCAGCTACGACAGCGAGATTGAAGCTTTCTTT. The full variable domain, completed using reference TRBV5-1 and TRBJ1-1, is KAGVTQTPRYLIKTRGQQVTLSCSPISGHRSVSWYQQTPGQGLQFLFEYFSETQRNKGNFPGRFSGRQFSNSRSEMNVSTLELGDSALYLCASSYDSEIEAFFGQGTRLTVV.

V and J are TRBV16 and TRBJ1-6, with D possibly TRBD1 on 5 matching bases. This CDR3 is 13 amino acids long. Per germline, CDR1 KGHSY and CDR2 FQNENV. Between the trimmed V and J ends, which lost 4 bases and 14 bases, there was a span of 15 bases. The CDR3 sequence: CASSLQAGRSLHF. The DNA of the CDR3 is TGTGCCAGCAGCCTTCAGGCAGGGCGATCCCTCCACTTT.

This chain links TRBV5-5 with TRBJ2-1, with 8 positions matching TRBD1. The germline V gene has CDR1 SGHKS and CDR2 YYEKEE (reference sequence). The CDR3 is 18 amino acids. With V trimmed by 0 bases and J by 8 bases, 16 bases remained unmatched. The CDR3 nucleotides read TGTGCCAGCAGCTTGGAGCCACCGGCGGGGACAGGCCCCCATGAGCAGTTCTTC. Translated: CASSLEPPAGTGPHEQFF. The variable domain in full, completed from reference TRBV5-5 and TRBJ2-1, reads DAGVTQSPTHLIKTRGQQVTLRCSPISGHKSVSWYQQVLGQGPQFIFQYYEKEERGRGNFPDRFSARQFPNYSSELNVNALLLGDSALYLCASSLEPPAGTGPHEQFFGPGTRLTVL.

In this sample, this clonotype turned up a few times. The chain recombines TRBV20-1 with TRBJ2-4; 11 bases are shared with TRBD2. The length of the CDR3 is 14 residues. From germline, CDR1 is DFQATT and CDR2 SNEGSKA (reference sequence). Trimming took 1 base from V and 5 from J; bases not matched to a gene: 1. The CDR3 bases are TGCAGTGCTAGAGTAGCGGGAGGGCAAAACATTCAGTACTTC. It codes for CSARVAGGQNIQYF.

The V call is TRBV5-1, the J call TRBJ2-6, with D possibly being TRBD1 (5 bases). The germline gives CDR1 SGHRS, CDR2 YFSETQ. The CDR3 loop spans 15 amino acids. The germline V and J ends were trimmed by 3 bases and 0 bases, with 7 bases remaining between them. Here the CDR3 reads CASSSQASGANVLTF. CDR3 bases: TGCGCCAGCAGCTCACAGGCCTCTGGGGCCAACGTCCTGACTTTC.

The chain combines TRBV5-1 with TRBJ1-6; no clear D. The CDR3 contains 15 residues. Trimming cost V 1 base and J 8 bases, with 13 bases left between them. Per the germline V gene, CDR1 is SGHRS and CDR2 is YFSETQ. The CDR3 region has the DNA TGCGCCAGCAGCTTGAGTGGAGTTGTCGATTCACCCCTCCACTTT. Amino acid sequence: CASSLSGVVDSPLHF.

This clonotype has a handful of counts. V usage is TRBV7-2 and J usage is TRBJ2-5; 7 bases are shared with TRBD1. CDR1 is SGHTA, CDR2 FQGNSA, per germline. The trim removed 5 bases at V and 4 bases at J, leaving 7 bases unmatched. The CDR3 extends over 14 amino acids. As DNA, the CDR3 is TGTGCCAGCAGCCGAAGACAGGGTCGAGAGACCCAGTACTTC. Amino acids: CASSRRQGRETQYF.

V usage is TRBV6-1 and J usage is TRBJ1-1; D may be TRBD1 (6 bases). The germline V and J ends were trimmed by 6 bases and 5 bases, with 16 bases remaining between them. Germline CDR1 and CDR2: MNHNS and SASEGT. The CDR3 is made up of 14 amino acids. The CDR3 DNA follows: TGTGCCAGCAGGAGACAGGAAAGCGGGACTGAAGCTTTCTTT. It translates to CASRRQESGTEAFF.

The chain couples TRBV28 to TRBJ2-2; weak D call: TRBD1 (5 bases). V lost 3 bases and J lost 4, with 15 bases in between. This CDR3 has 16 amino acids. CDR1 and CDR2 (germline): MDHEN, SYDVKM. The CDR3 DNA reads TGTGCCAGCAGTTTGGGTAGACTTCAGGGCACCGGGGAGCTGTTTTTT. Protein sequence: CASSLGRLQGTGELFF.

This clonotype was observed at least ten times. This sequence joins TRBV7-2 and TRBJ2-7; 7 bases are shared with TRBD2. CDR1 and CDR2 (germline): SGHTA, FQGNSA. The CDR3 runs to 12 residues. Losses at the gene ends were 8 bases for V and 0 bases for J; bases not matched to a gene: 1. CDR3 loop: CASGGSSYEQYF. The CDR3 bases are TGTGCCAGCGGCGGGAGCTCCTACGAGCAGTACTTC. The full variable domain, completed using reference TRBV7-2 and TRBJ2-7, is GAGVSQSPSNKVTEKGKDVELRCDPISGHTALYWYRQSLGQGLEFLIYFQGNSAPDKSGLPSDRFSAERTGGSVSTLTIQRTQQEDSAVYLCASGGSSYEQYFGPGTRLTVT.

This clonotype was seen many times. The chain links TRBV7-2 to TRBJ1-6; D remains unclear. The CDR3 covers 13 residues. Trimming removed 5 bases from V and 7 bases from J, with 9 bases in between. The germline gives CDR1 SGHTA, CDR2 FQGNSA. This chain's CDR3 is CASSPGLNSPLHF. CDR3 in DNA: TGTGCCAGCAGCCCTGGGCTCAATTCACCCCTCCACTTT. Filled out from reference TRBV7-2 and TRBJ1-6, the complete variable domain reads GAGVSQSPSNKVTEKGKDVELRCDPISGHTALYWYRQSLGQGLEFLIYFQGNSAPDKSGLPSDRFSAERTGGSVSTLTIQRTQQEDSAVYLCASSPGLNSPLHFGNGTRLTVT.

V usage is TRBV27 and J usage is TRBJ2-1, with 9 bases aligning to TRBD2. There are 16 residues in the CDR3. Germline CDR1 and CDR2: MNHEY and SMNVEV (reference sequence). J lost 3 bases, V lost 6 bases, and 9 bases had no gene match. CDR3 in DNA: TGTGCCAGCAGCCGCCTTAGCGGGGGCTTCTACAATGAGCAGTTCTTC. It translates to CASSRLSGGFYNEQFF.

This chain connects TRBV12-3 or TRBV12-4 to TRBJ1-5; D perhaps matches TRBD1 (5 bases). There are 16 residues in the CDR3. Trimming left V 0 bases short and J 6 bases short, with 15 bases between. CDR3 sequence: CASSLAGWGSTQPQHF. The CDR3 DNA reads TGTGCCAGCAGTTTAGCGGGGTGGGGGTCGACTCAGCCCCAGCATTTT.